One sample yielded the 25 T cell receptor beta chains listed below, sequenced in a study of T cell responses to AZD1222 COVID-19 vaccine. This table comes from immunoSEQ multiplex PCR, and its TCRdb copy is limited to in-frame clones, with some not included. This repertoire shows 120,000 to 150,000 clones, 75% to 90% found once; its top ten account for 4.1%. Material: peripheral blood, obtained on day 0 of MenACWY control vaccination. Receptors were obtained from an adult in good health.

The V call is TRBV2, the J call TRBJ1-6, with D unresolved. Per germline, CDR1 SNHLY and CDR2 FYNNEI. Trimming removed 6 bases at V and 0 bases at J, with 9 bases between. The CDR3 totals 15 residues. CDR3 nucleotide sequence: TGTGCCAGCAGCGGCAGCAGCTCCTATAATTCACCCCTCCACTTT. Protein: CASSGSSSYNSPLHF.

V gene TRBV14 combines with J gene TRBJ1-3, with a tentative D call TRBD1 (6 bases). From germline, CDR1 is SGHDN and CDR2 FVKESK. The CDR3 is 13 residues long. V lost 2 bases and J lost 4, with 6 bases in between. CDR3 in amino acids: CASSQQGGNTIYF. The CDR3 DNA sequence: TGTGCCAGCAGCCAACAGGGGGGAAACACCATATATTTT. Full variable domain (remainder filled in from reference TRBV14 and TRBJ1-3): EAGVTQFPSHSVIEKGQTVTLRCDPISGHDNLYWYRRVMGKEIKFLLHFVKESKQDESGMPNNRFLAERTGGTYSTLKVQPAELEDSGVYFCASSQQGGNTIYFGEGSWLTVV.

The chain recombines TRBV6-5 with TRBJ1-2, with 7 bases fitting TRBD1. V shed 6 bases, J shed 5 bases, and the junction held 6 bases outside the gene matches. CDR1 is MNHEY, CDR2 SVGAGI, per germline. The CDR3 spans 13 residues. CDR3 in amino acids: CASRRDSRYGYTF. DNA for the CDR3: TGTGCCAGCAGAAGGGACAGCCGATATGGCTACACCTTC.

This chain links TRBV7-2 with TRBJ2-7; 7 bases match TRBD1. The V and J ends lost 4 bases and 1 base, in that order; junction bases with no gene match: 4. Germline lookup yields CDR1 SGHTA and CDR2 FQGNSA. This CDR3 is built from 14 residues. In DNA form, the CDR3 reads TGTGCCAGCAGCTCGGAGACAGGGTCCTACGAGCAGTACTTC. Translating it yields CASSSETGSYEQYF.

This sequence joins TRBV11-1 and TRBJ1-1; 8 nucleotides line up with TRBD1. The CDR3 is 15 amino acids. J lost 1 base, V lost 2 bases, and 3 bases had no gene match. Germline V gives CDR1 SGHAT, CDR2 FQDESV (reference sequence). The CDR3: CASSLPTGGNTEAFF. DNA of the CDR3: TGTGCCAGCAGCTTACCCACAGGGGGGAACACTGAAGCTTTCTTT.

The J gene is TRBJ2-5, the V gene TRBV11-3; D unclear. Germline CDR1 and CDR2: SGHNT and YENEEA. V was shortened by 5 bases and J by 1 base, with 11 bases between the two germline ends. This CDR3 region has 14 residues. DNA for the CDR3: TGTGCCAGCAGCCCCCGACATACCCAAGAGACCCAGTACTTC. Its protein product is CASSPRHTQETQYF.

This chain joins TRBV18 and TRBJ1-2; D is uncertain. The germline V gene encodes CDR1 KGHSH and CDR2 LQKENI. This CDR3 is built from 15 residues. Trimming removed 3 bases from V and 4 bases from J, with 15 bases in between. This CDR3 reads CASSPGRLYSYGYTF. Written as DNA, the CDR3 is TGTGCCAGCTCACCGGGGAGACTTTATTCCTATGGCTACACCTTC.

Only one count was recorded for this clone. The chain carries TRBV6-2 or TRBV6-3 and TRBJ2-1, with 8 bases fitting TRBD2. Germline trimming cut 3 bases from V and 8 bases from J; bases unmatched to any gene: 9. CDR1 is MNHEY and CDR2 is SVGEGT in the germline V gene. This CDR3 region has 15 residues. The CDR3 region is CASSYSAGGQYEQFF. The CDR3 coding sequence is TGTGCCAGCAGTTATAGCGCGGGGGGCCAGTATGAGCAGTTCTTC.

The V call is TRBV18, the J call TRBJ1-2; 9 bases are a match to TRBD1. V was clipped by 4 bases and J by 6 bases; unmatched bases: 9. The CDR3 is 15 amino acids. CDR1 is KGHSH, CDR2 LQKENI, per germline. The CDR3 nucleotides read TGTGCCAGCTCACTCTTAGGACAGGGGCTGGATGGCTACACCTTC. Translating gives CASSLLGQGLDGYTF.

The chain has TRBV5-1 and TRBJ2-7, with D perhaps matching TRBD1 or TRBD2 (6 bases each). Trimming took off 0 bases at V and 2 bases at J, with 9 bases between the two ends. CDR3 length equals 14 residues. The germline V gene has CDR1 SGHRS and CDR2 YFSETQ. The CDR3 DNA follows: TGCGCCAGCAGCTTGGATCGGGGGCCCTACGAGCAGTACTTC. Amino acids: CASSLDRGPYEQYF. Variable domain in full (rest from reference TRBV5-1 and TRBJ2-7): KAGVTQTPRYLIKTRGQQVTLSCSPISGHRSVSWYQQTPGQGLQFLFEYFSETQRNKGNFPGRFSGRQFSNSRSEMNVSTLELGDSALYLCASSLDRGPYEQYFGPGTRLTVT.

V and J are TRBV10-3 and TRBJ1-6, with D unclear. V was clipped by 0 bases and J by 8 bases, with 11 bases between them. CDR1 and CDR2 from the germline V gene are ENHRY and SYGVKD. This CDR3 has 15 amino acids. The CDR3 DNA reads TGTGCCATCAGTGAGTCAGGGCTCGCGGATTCACCCCTCCACTTT. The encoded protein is CAISESGLADSPLHF.

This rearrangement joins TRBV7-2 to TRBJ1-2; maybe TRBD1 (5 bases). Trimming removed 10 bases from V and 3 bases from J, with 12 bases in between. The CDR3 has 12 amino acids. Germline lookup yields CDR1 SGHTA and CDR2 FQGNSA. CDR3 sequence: CATSQGYYGYTF. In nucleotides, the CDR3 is TGTGCCACTTCGCAGGGTTACTATGGCTACACCTTC.

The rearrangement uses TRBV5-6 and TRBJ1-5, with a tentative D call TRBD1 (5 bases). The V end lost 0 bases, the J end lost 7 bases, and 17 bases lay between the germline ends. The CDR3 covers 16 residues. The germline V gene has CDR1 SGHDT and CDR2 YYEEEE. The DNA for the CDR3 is TGTGCCAGCAGCTTGGGGGGCGGGCGCAGAAACCAGCCCCAGCATTTT. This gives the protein CASSLGGGRRNQPQHF.

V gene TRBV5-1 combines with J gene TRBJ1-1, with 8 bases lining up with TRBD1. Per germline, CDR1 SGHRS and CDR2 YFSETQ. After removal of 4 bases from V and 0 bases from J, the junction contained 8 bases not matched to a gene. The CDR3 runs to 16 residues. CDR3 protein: CASSRTGSFMNTEAFF. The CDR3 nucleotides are TGCGCCAGCAGCCGGACAGGGAGTTTCATGAACACTGAAGCTTTCTTT.

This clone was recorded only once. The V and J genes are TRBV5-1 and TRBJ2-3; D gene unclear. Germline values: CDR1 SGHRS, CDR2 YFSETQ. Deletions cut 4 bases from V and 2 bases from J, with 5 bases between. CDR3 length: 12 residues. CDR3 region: CASSVTTDTQYF. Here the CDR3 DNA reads TGCGCCAGCAGCGTGACCACAGATACGCAGTATTTT.

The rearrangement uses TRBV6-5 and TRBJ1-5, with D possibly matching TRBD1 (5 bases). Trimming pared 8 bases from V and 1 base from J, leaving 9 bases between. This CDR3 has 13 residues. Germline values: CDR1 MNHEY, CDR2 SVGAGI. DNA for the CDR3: TGTGCCAGCGTTGACAGCAGCAATCAGCCCCAGCATTTT. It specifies CASVDSSNQPQHF.

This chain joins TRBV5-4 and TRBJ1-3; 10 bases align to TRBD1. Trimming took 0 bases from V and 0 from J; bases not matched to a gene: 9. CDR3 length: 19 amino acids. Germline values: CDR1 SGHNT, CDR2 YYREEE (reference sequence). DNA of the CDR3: TGTGCCAGCAGCTTGGGGCCGACAGGGGGCTTGATCTCTGGAAACACCATATATTTT. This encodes CASSLGPTGGLISGNTIYF.

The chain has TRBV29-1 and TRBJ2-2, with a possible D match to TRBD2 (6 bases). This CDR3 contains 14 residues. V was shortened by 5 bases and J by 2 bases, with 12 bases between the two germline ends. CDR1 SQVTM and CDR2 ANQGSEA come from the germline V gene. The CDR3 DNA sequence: TGCAGCGTTTCGCAGGGACTCAACACCGGGGAGCTGTTTTTT. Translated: CSVSQGLNTGELFF.

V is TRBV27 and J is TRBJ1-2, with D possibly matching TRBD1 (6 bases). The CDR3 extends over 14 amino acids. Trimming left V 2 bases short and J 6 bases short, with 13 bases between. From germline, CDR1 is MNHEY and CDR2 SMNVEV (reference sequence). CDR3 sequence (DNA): TGTGCCAGCAGTTTAAAGCAGGGGCTACATGGCTACACCTTC. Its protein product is CASSLKQGLHGYTF.

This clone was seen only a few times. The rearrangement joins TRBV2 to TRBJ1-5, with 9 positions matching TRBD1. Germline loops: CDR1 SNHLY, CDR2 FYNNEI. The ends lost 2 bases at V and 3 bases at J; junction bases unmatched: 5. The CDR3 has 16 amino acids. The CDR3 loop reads CASSESTGGPNQPQHF. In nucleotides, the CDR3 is TGTGCCAGCAGTGAATCGACAGGGGGGCCCAATCAGCCCCAGCATTTT.

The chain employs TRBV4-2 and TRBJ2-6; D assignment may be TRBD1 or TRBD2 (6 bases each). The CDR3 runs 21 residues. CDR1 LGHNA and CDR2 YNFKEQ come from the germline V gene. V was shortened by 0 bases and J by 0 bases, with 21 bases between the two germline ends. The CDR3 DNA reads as TGTGCCAGCAGCCAAGAAACGTTGGGGGCGGGACGGATCTCTGGGGCCAACGTCCTGACTTTC. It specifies CASSQETLGAGRISGANVLTF.

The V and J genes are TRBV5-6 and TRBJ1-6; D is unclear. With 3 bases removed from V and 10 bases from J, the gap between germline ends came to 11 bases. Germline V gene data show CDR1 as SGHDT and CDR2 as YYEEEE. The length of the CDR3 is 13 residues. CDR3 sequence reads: CASSSRTGSPLHF. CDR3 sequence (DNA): TGTGCCAGCAGCTCGAGGACGGGGTCACCCCTCCACTTT.

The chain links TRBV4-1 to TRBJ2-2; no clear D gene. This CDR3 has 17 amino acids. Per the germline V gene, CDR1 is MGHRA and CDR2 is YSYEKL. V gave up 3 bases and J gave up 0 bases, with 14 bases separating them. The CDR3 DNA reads TGCGCCAGCAGCCAGCCCACCTTCCCCGCGAACACCGGGGAGCTGTTTTTT. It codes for CASSQPTFPANTGELFF.

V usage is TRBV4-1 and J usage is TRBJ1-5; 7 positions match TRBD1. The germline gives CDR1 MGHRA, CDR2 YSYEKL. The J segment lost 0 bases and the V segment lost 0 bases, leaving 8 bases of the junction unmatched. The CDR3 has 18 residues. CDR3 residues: CASSQERAGGYSNQPQHF. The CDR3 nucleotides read TGCGCCAGCAGCCAAGAAAGGGCAGGGGGTTATAGCAATCAGCCCCAGCATTTT.

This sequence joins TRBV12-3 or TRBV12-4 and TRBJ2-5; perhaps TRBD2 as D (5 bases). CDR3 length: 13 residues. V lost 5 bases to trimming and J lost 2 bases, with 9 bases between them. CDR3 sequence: CASSTTGQETQYF. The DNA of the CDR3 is TGTGCCAGCAGTACCACGGGGCAAGAGACCCAGTACTTC.